This TCR beta chain was captured in a study of immune heterogeneity within non-small cell lung tumors. By share of the sample, this clonotype is medium-sized. Germline CDR1 and CDR2: MNHNS and SASEGT. The CDR3 runs to 15 residues. V lost 5 bases and J 0 bases, leaving 14 bases between the germline ends. The TCR beta CDR3 region was amplified by multiplex PCR employing 32 V and 13 J primers. TCRdb called the multiplex PCR reads again in MiXCR, with one record for every CDR3 protein. Among 9,500 to 11,000 distinct CDR3 sequences listed, approximately 21% were seen once. Bulk tumor genomic DNA, approximately 560 ng per sample, was used as template. Biopsy collection occurred during surgery, with several far-apart biopsies per primary tumor. Enrolled individuals presented with untreated, newly diagnosed non-small cell lung cancer and received curative surgery. Those donating were patients (newly diagnosed with non-small cell lung cancer) who were having surgery with curative intent.

The sequence was obtained from a man aged 55 to 69 with non-small cell lung cancer. This chain connects TRBV6-1 to TRBJ2-7; a possible D gene is TRBD2 (6 bases). The sequencing sample was made of lung tumor tissue. The CDR3 region is CASSWLLAASYEQYF. CDR3 nucleotide sequence: TGTGCCAGCAGTTGGCTCTTAGCGGCCTCCTACGAGCAGTACTTC.